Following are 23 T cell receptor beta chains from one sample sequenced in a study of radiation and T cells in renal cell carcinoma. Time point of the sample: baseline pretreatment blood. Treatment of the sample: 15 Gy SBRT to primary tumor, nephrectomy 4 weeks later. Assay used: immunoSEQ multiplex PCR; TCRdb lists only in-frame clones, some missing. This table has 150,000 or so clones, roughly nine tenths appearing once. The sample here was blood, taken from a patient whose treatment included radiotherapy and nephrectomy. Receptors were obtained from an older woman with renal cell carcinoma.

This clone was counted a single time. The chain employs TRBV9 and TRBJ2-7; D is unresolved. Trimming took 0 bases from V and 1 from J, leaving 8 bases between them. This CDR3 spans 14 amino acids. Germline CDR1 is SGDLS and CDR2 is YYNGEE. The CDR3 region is CASSVGSRSYEQYF. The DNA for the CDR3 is TGTGCCAGCAGCGTAGGTTCTAGATCCTACGAGCAGTACTTC. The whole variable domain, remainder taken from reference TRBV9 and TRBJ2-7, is DSGVTQTPKHLITATGQRVTLRCSPRSGDLSVYWYQQSLDQGLQFLIQYYNGEERAKGNILERFSAQQFPDLHSELNLSSLELGDSALYFCASSVGSRSYEQYFGPGTRLTVT.

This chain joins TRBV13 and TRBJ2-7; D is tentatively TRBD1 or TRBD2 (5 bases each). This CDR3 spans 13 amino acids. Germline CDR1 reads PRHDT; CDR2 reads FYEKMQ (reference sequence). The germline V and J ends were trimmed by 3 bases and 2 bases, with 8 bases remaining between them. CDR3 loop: CASSLVGPYEQYF. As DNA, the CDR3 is TGTGCCAGCAGCTTGGTGGGACCCTACGAGCAGTACTTC.

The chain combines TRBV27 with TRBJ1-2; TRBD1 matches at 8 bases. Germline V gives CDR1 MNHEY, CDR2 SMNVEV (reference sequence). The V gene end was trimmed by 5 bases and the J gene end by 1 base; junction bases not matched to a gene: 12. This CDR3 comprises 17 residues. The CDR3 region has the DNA TGTGCCAGCAGTCCCCGGACAGGGAGGTCTAGTAACTATGGCTACACCTTC. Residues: CASSPRTGRSSNYGYTF.

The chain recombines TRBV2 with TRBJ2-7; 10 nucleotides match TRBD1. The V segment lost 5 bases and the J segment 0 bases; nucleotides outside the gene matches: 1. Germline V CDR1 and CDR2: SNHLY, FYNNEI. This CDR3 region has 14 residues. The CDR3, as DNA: TGTGCCAGCAGTAGGACAGGGGGCTCCTACGAGCAGTACTTC. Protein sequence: CASSRTGGSYEQYF. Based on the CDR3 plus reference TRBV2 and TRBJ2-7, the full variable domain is EPEVTQTPSHQVTQMGQEVILRCVPISNHLYFYWYRQILGQKVEFLVSFYNNEISEKSEIFDDQFSVERPDGSNFTLKIRSTKLEDSAMYFCASSRTGGSYEQYFGPGTRLTVT.

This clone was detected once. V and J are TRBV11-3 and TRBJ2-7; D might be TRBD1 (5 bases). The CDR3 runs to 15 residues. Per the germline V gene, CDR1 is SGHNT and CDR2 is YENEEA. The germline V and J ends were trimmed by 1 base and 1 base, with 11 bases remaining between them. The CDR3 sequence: CASSLGVTVSYEQYF. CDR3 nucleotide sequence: TGTGCCAGCAGCTTAGGGGTGACAGTTTCCTACGAGCAGTACTTC.

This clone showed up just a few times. The CDR3 DNA reads as TGTGCCTGGAGTGATCCGGACAGGGACAATCAGCCCCAGCATTTT. Protein sequence: CAWSDPDRDNQPQHF. The chain combines TRBV30 with TRBJ1-5; 8 bases line up with TRBD1. Germline-derived CDR1 and CDR2 are GTSNPN and SVGIG (reference sequence). This CDR3 region has 15 residues. After removal of 1 base from V and 3 bases from J, the junction contained 5 bases not matched to a gene.

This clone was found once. This CDR3 reads CASNLLGTGARELFF. The CDR3 nucleotides are TGTGCCAGCAACCTTTTGGGGACAGGGGCAAGGGAGCTGTTTTTT. This chain connects TRBV28 to TRBJ2-2; TRBD1 matches 10 bases. Germline lookup yields CDR1 MDHEN and CDR2 SYDVKM. J gave up 9 bases and V 7 bases, and 11 bases lay outside the gene matches. The length of the CDR3 is 15 residues.

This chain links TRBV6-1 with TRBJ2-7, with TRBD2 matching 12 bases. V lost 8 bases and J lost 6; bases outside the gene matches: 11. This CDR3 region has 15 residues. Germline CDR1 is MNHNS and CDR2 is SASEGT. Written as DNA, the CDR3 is TGTGCCAGCCCCCCACTAGCGGGGGGCCCCGCCGAGCAGTACTTC. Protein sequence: CASPPLAGGPAEQYF.

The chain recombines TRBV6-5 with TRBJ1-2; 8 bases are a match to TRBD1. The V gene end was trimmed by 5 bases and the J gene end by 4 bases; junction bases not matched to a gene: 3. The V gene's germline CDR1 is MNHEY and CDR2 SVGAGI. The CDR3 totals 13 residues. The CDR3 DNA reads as TGTGCCAGCAGTCAAACAGGGGGCTATGGCTACACCTTC. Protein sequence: CASSQTGGYGYTF.

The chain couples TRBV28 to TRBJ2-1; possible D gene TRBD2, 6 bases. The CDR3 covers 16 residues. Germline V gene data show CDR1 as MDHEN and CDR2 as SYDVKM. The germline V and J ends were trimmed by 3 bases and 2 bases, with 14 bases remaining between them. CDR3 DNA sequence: TGTGCCAGCAGTTTGGTTCGGGGGAACCCCTACAATGAGCAGTTCTTC. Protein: CASSLVRGNPYNEQFF.

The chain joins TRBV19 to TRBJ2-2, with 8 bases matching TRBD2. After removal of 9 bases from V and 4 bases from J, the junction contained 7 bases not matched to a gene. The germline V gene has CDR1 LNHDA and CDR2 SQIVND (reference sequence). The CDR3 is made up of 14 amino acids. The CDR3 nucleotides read TGTGCCAGCCGGGGGGCGGGGGGCACCGGGGAGCTGTTTTTT. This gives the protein CASRGAGGTGELFF.

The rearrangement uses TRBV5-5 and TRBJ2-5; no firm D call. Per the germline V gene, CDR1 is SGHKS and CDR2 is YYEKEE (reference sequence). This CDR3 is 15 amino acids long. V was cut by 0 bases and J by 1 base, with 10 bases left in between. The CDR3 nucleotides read TGTGCCAGCAGCTTGGGTCCGGGTGTCCAAGAGACCCAGTACTTC. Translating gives CASSLGPGVQETQYF.

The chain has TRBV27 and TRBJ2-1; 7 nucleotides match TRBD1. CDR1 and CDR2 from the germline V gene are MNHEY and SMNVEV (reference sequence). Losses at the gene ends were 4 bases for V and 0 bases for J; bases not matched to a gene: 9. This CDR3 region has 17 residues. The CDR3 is CASSSPRDRSSYNEQFF. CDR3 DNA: TGTGCCAGCAGTTCACCCCGGGACAGAAGCTCCTACAATGAGCAGTTCTTC.

The CDR3 DNA sequence: TGCGCCAGCATTAGAAGCGGGGGTTCCTACAATGAGCAGTTCTTC. Translating it yields CASIRSGGSYNEQFF. The chain links TRBV5-1 to TRBJ2-1, with TRBD2 matching over 8 bases. Germline V CDR1 and CDR2: SGHRS, YFSETQ. The ends lost 6 bases at V and 1 base at J; junction bases unmatched: 6. The CDR3 covers 15 residues.

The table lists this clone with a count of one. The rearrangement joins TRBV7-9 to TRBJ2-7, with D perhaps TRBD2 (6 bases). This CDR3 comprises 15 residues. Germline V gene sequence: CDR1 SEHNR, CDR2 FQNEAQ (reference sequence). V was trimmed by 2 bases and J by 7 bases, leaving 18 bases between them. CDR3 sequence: CASSLTAGTMGEQYF. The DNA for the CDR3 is TGTGCCAGCAGCTTAACTGCGGGAACGATGGGGGAGCAGTACTTC.

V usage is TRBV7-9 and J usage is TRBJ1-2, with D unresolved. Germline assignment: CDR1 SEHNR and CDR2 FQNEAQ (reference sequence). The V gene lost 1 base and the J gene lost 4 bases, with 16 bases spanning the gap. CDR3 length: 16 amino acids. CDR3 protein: CASSLDPPGSTYGYTF. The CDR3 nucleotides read TGTGCCAGCAGCTTAGATCCCCCGGGGAGTACCTATGGCTACACCTTC.

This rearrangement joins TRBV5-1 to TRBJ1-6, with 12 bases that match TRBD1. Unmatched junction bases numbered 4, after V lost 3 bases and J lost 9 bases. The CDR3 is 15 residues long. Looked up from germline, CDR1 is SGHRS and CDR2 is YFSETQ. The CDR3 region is CASSSGTGGISPLHF. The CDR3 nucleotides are TGCGCCAGCAGCTCGGGGACAGGGGGCATTTCACCCCTCCACTTT.

CDR3 in DNA: TGTGCCAGCAGTTACTCGAATGCAGCGGGGGGCTACGAGCAGTACTTC. Its translation is CASSYSNAAGGYEQYF. The chain employs TRBV6-6 and TRBJ2-7; TRBD2 aligns across 9 bases. CDR1 is MNHNY and CDR2 is SVGAGI in the germline V gene (reference sequence). The CDR3 spans 16 residues. The V segment lost 0 bases and the J segment 3 bases; nucleotides outside the gene matches: 6.

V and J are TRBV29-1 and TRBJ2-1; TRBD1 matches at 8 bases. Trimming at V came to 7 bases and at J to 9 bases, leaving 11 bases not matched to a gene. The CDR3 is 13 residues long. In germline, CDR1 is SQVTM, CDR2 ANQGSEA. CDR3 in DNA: TGCAGCGCAGGTAGGACAGGGCCCGTTGAGCAGTTCTTC. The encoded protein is CSAGRTGPVEQFF.

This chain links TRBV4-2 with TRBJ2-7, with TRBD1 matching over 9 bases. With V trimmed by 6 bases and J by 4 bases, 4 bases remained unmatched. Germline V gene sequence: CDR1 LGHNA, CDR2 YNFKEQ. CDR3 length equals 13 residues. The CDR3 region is CASSRDRAYEQYF. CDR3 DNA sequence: TGTGCCAGCAGTCGGGACAGGGCTTACGAGCAGTACTTC.

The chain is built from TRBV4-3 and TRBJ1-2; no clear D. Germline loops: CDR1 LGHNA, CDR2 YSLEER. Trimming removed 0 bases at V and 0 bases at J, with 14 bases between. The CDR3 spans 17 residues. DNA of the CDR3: TGCGCCAGCAGCCAAGACGAGCGGACCTTAGCTAACTATGGCTACACCTTC. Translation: CASSQDERTLANYGYTF.

The CDR3 nucleotides are TGCGCCAGCAGCTTGGCCGGGGCCCTCTCTGGAAACACCATATATTTT. Translating it yields CASSLAGALSGNTIYF. The chain joins TRBV5-1 to TRBJ1-3; a possible D gene is TRBD1 (5 bases). CDR3 length: 16 amino acids. The germline V gene has CDR1 SGHRS and CDR2 YFSETQ. The V end lost 0 bases, the J end lost 0 bases, and 10 bases lay between the germline ends. Drawing the rest from reference TRBV5-1 and TRBJ1-3, the complete variable domain is KAGVTQTPRYLIKTRGQQVTLSCSPISGHRSVSWYQQTPGQGLQFLFEYFSETQRNKGNFPGRFSGRQFSNSRSEMNVSTLELGDSALYLCASSLAGALSGNTIYFGEGSWLTVV.

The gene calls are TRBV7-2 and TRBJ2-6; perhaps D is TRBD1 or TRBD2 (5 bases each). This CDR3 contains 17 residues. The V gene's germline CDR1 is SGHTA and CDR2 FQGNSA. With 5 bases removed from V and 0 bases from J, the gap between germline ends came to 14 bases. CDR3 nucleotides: TGTGCCAGCAGCCTCCTGAGAGGGGCCTCTGGGGCCAACGTCCTGACTTTC. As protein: CASSLLRGASGANVLTF.